Below are 26 T cell receptor beta chains sequenced from a single sample in a study of T cells after yellow fever vaccination. TCRdb redid the calling of the 5' RACE reads with MiXCR, one entry per CDR3 protein. Here the sample spans some 600,000 distinct CDR3 sequences, 17% being singletons. The sample here was PBMCs, taken less than 6 days after the first yellow fever vaccination. Every receptor here comes from a man younger than 35 who received the YFV17D yellow fever vaccine.

The chain joins TRBV20-1 to TRBJ2-7; D not resolved. The CDR3 spans 13 residues. CDR1 is DFQATT and CDR2 is SNEGSKA in the germline V gene (reference sequence). V was cut by 6 bases and J by 2 bases, with 14 bases left in between. In DNA form, the CDR3 reads TGCAGTGCCGATGACCGATTAACCTACGAGCAGTACTTC. Its protein product is CSADDRLTYEQYF.

This clonotype was picked up a small number of times. The CDR3, as DNA: TGCGCCAGCAGCCAAGAACCCTGGAGCTCCTACGAGCAGTACGTC. Translated: CASSQEPWSSYEQYV. J is TRBJ2-7 and V is TRBV4-1; D remains ambiguous. Trimming cost V 0 bases and J 0 bases, with 9 bases left between them. Germline V gene sequence: CDR1 MGHRA, CDR2 YSYEKL. This CDR3 region has 15 residues.

The sample holds a few counts of this clonotype. The rearrangement joins TRBV5-1 to TRBJ1-2; D gene unclear. V was cut by 2 bases and J by 6 bases, with 11 bases left in between. Germline V gives CDR1 SGHRS, CDR2 YFSETQ. This CDR3 region has 13 residues. The CDR3 here is CASSFGTIDGYTF. The CDR3, as DNA: TGCGCCAGCAGCTTTGGAACAATCGATGGCTACACCTTC.

In its sample, this clonotype was seen a few times. The chain joins TRBV6-1 to TRBJ1-2; D is ambiguous. V dropped 8 bases and J dropped 0 bases, with 16 bases sitting between them. The CDR3 totals 15 residues. Germline lookup yields CDR1 MNHNS and CDR2 SASEGT. CDR3 nucleotide sequence: TGTGCCAGCGGACCCTTCGTTCAGACTAACTATGGCTACACCTTC. Its protein product is CASGPFVQTNYGYTF.

This clonotype was seen a handful of times. The chain joins TRBV4-1 to TRBJ2-7, with D perhaps matching TRBD1 (6 bases). The CDR3 covers 16 residues. The germline gives CDR1 MGHRA, CDR2 YSYEKL. V lost 4 bases and J lost 0, with 16 bases in between. DNA of the CDR3: TGCGCCAGCAGCCCTTCGTTCCAGGGGTCCTCCTACGAGCAGTACTTC. This codes for CASSPSFQGSSYEQYF.

This chain links TRBV10-2 with TRBJ2-3; TRBD2 agrees at 7 bases. The CDR3 is 17 residues long. The V gene end was trimmed by 0 bases and the J gene end by 0 bases; junction bases not matched to a gene: 6. Germline-derived CDR1 and CDR2 are WSHSY and SAAADI. CDR3: CASSESLTSLSTDTQYF. CDR3 DNA sequence: TGCGCCAGCAGTGAGTCGCTGACTAGCCTGAGCACAGATACGCAGTATTTT.

This clonotype was picked up many times. The V call is TRBV4-2, the J call TRBJ2-5; TRBD1 matches at 7 bases. Per germline, CDR1 LGHNA and CDR2 YNFKEQ. V lost 0 bases, J lost 4 bases, and 17 bases stayed unmatched. The CDR3 consists of 19 residues. The CDR3 sequence is CASSQEGVWKGAVGETQYF. The CDR3 DNA reads TGTGCCAGCAGCCAAGAGGGGGTTTGGAAGGGGGCGGTCGGAGAGACCCAGTACTTC.

This clonotype was recorded many times. This rearrangement joins TRBV3-1 to TRBJ2-3, with TRBD2 matching 9 bases. Germline assignment: CDR1 LGHDT and CDR2 YNNKEL (reference sequence). The CDR3 has 15 residues. Trimming at V came to 4 bases and at J to 3 bases, leaving 5 bases not matched to a gene. The CDR3 is CASSPRLAGTDTQYF. CDR3 bases: TGTGCCAGCAGCCCGCGCCTAGCGGGAACAGATACGCAGTATTTT.

This clonotype was seen only a few times. The V and J genes are TRBV13 and TRBJ2-5; maybe TRBD1 (6 bases). Germline lookup yields CDR1 PRHDT and CDR2 FYEKMQ (reference sequence). This CDR3 contains 13 residues. V lost 5 bases and J 6 bases, leaving 13 bases between the germline ends. The DNA of the CDR3 is TGTGCCAGCAGCCAGGACAGCCGCCAGACCCAGTACTTC. Its translation is CASSQDSRQTQYF.

The chain joins TRBV20-1 to TRBJ2-3; the D gene is possibly TRBD2 (7 bases). Germline V gene data show CDR1 as DFQATT and CDR2 as SNEGSKA (reference sequence). Trimming left V 6 bases short and J 2 bases short, with 12 bases between. The CDR3 consists of 13 residues. CDR3 in amino acids: CSAEGGNTDTQYF. CDR3 sequence (DNA): TGCAGTGCCGAGGGGGGGAACACAGATACGCAGTATTTT.

The table lists this clonotype with a few counts. J is TRBJ2-7 and V is TRBV5-1; possible D gene TRBD2, 6 bases. Germline loops: CDR1 SGHRS, CDR2 YFSETQ. V was clipped by 0 bases and J by 6 bases, with 10 bases between them. CDR3 size: 13 residues. Written as DNA, the CDR3 is TGCGCCAGCAGCTTGGGGCAGGGAGGCGAGCAGTACGTC. It is translated as CASSLGQGGEQYV.

This rearrangement joins TRBV12-3 or TRBV12-4 to TRBJ1-5; no definite D call. The CDR3 totals 13 residues. V was clipped by 7 bases and J by 9 bases, with 16 bases between them. For the CDR3, the DNA is TGTGCCAGCATCTTTGATTCCGTGGGGCCCCAGCATTTT. It yields the protein CASIFDSVGPQHF.

The table lists this clonotype with a few counts. This chain joins TRBV28 and TRBJ2-1, with 7 nucleotides matching TRBD1. V lost 10 bases to trimming and J lost 4 bases; unmatched junction nucleotides: 7. The CDR3 covers 13 residues. Germline V gene sequence: CDR1 MDHEN, CDR2 SYDVKM. CDR3 DNA sequence: TGTGCCACTAGCTGGGGACAGTACAATGAGCAGTTCTTC. Protein product: CATSWGQYNEQFF.

This chain connects TRBV7-8 to TRBJ2-1, with 7 bases aligning to TRBD2. The germline CDR1 and CDR2 sequences are SGHVS and FQNEAQ. The CDR3 loop spans 16 amino acids. V dropped 5 bases and J dropped 4; count of bases not matched to a gene: 11. As DNA, the CDR3 is TGTGCCAGCAGCCCCCAGCCGGCACTAGCGTACAATGAGCAGTTCTTC. Its translation: CASSPQPALAYNEQFF. Based on the CDR3 plus reference TRBV7-8 and TRBJ2-1, the full variable domain is GAGVSQSPRYKVAKRGQDVALRCDPISGHVSLFWYQQALGQGPEFLTYFQNEAQLDKSGLPSDRFFAERPEGSVSTLKIQRTQQEDSAVYLCASSPQPALAYNEQFFGPGTRLTVL.

This clonotype was picked up a small number of times. This chain uses TRBV5-5 with TRBJ2-4; D gene unclear. Germline lookup yields CDR1 SGHKS and CDR2 YYEKEE (reference sequence). With 4 bases removed from V and 5 bases from J, the gap between germline ends came to 7 bases. The CDR3 spans 12 residues. DNA of the CDR3: TGTGCCAGCAGCATCAATGAAAACATTCAGTACTTC. Encoded protein: CASSINENIQYF.

The rearrangement joins TRBV4-2 to TRBJ2-1; 7 bases agree with TRBD1. V was clipped by 0 bases and J by 7 bases; unmatched bases: 3. CDR1 and CDR2 (germline): LGHNA, YNFKEQ. This CDR3 contains 14 residues. The CDR3: CASSQEGGLNEQFF. In DNA, the CDR3 is TGTGCCAGCAGCCAAGAAGGGGGCCTAAATGAGCAGTTCTTC.

This clonotype has only one observation. V is TRBV5-1 and J is TRBJ2-7, with TRBD2 as a possible D gene (6 bases). In germline, CDR1 is SGHRS, CDR2 YFSETQ. The CDR3 consists of 15 residues. V was trimmed by 5 bases and J by 0 bases, leaving 15 bases between them. The CDR3 region is CASSSGDGSSYEQYV. As DNA, the CDR3 is TGCGCCAGCAGTTCCGGGGACGGGAGCTCCTACGAGCAGTACGTC.

This clonotype showed up just a few times. The chain couples TRBV2 to TRBJ2-3; D is unresolved. V was trimmed by 7 bases and J by 2 bases, leaving 13 bases between them. This CDR3 spans 14 amino acids. Germline V gives CDR1 SNHLY, CDR2 FYNNEI. CDR3 protein: CASILGSLTDTQYF. The CDR3 DNA follows: TGTGCCAGCATACTGGGGTCCCTCACAGATACGCAGTATTTT.

This clonotype appeared once. This may be a read error, as it is one base from a much larger clone. The chain has TRBV3-1 and TRBJ2-1; no firm D call. Per germline, CDR1 LGHDT and CDR2 YNNKEL (reference sequence). V was clipped by 4 bases and J by 5 bases, with 6 bases between them. The CDR3 length is 12 residues. The CDR3 DNA is TGTGCCAGCAGCCCCTGGGACAATGAGCAGTTCTTC. Encoded protein: CASSPWDNEQFF.

The chain carries TRBV4-1 and TRBJ2-7, with D perhaps matching TRBD2 (5 bases). The CDR3 length is 14 residues. The germline V gene has CDR1 MGHRA and CDR2 YSYEKL. The ends were cut back, 1 base at V and 3 bases at J, with 10 bases in the middle. This CDR3 is CASSQAWTGYEQYF. CDR3 nucleotides: TGCGCCAGCAGCCAAGCTTGGACTGGCTACGAGCAGTACTTC.

The chain uses TRBV7-2 and TRBJ2-1; 10 positions match TRBD2. The CDR3 sequence is 13 residues long. The V segment lost 4 bases and the J segment 9 bases; nucleotides outside the gene matches: 3. Germline V gene data show CDR1 as SGHTA and CDR2 as FQGNSA. The CDR3 sequence is CASSSRTSGEQFF. The CDR3 nucleotides are TGTGCCAGCAGCTCCCGGACTAGCGGTGAGCAGTTCTTC.

The chain links TRBV27 to TRBJ1-2, with D tentatively TRBD1 (5 bases). V was trimmed by 1 base and J by 4 bases, leaving 13 bases between them. Germline V CDR1 and CDR2: MNHEY, SMNVEV (reference sequence). This CDR3 has 15 residues. CDR3 sequence reads: CASSLYRGWFYGYTF. In DNA, the CDR3 is TGTGCCAGCAGTTTATACCGGGGGTGGTTCTATGGCTACACCTTC.

In this sample, this clonotype turned up a few times. This chain uses TRBV7-2 with TRBJ2-1; 11 bases agree with TRBD2. Germline V gives CDR1 SGHTA, CDR2 FQGNSA. The CDR3 extends over 15 amino acids. The trim removed 5 bases at V and 7 bases at J, leaving 7 bases unmatched. The CDR3 DNA reads TGTGCCAGCAGCCAGGGACTAGCGGCTGGAAATGAGCAGTTCTTC. Amino acid sequence: CASSQGLAAGNEQFF.

V usage is TRBV2 and J usage is TRBJ1-1, with a possible D match to TRBD1 (5 bases). Germline V CDR1 and CDR2: SNHLY, FYNNEI. The CDR3 has 14 amino acids. Trimming stripped 1 base from V and 8 bases from J, with 14 bases between. CDR3 loop: CASSEVGQAGEAFF. The CDR3 nucleotides read TGTGCCAGCAGTGAAGTAGGTCAGGCAGGGGAAGCTTTCTTT.

This clonotype was seen a single time. The chain is built from TRBV7-6 and TRBJ2-3, with D unclear. CDR3 size: 15 residues. V was trimmed by 2 bases and J by 2 bases, leaving 11 bases between them. Germline V gene lookup returns CDR1 SGHVS and CDR2 FNYEAQ. CDR3: CASSLNSGSTDTQYF. The CDR3 bases are TGTGCCAGCAGCTTAAATTCAGGATCCACAGATACGCAGTATTTT.

The chain links TRBV7-2 to TRBJ2-3; D perhaps matches TRBD2 (6 bases). The CDR3 runs to 14 residues. V dropped 5 bases and J dropped 5 bases, with 14 bases sitting between them. Germline loops: CDR1 SGHTA, CDR2 FQGNSA. In DNA form, the CDR3 reads TGTGCCAGCAGCGAGGGGTGGCGGGAAGATACGCAGTATTTT. Amino acid sequence: CASSEGWREDTQYF.